This TCR beta chain was identified in a study of blood T cell repertoires in COVID-19. Sequenced by immunoSEQ multiplex PCR; TCRdb stores in-frame clones only, minus some. The profile covers some 250,000 clones, with roughly 86% appearing a single time and 6% to 9% taken by the ten largest. V trimming: 4 bases; J trimming: 5 bases; junction bases outside the gene matches: 4. CDR1 and CDR2 from the germline V gene are SGHNT and YYREEE (reference sequence). CDR3 length: 14 amino acids. The sequenced sample consisted of peripheral blood. The receptor was derived from a woman aged 65 to 85 with active or convalescent COVID-19. This chain links TRBV5-4 with TRBJ1-4, with 8 bases fitting TRBD1. The CDR3 loop reads CASSLDRGNEKLFF. The CDR3 DNA reads as TGTGCCAGCAGCCTCGACAGGGGAAATGAAAAACTGTTTTTT.